The present TCR beta chain was sequenced within a study of Graves' ophthalmopathy and Graves' hyperthyroidism. Across the whole study: Ahead of any treatment, peripheral blood was obtained at the initial diagnosis.

This clonotype was observed many times. It was on clinical symptoms, serum thyroxine, TRAb, thyroid ultrasound and orbital computed tomography that diagnosis relied. The authors amplified TCR beta CDR3 regions from RNA transcripts. HTBI-primed first-round RT-PCR preceded second-round multiplex PCR. TCRdb reprocessed the multiplex PCR reads via MiXCR and lists one record per CDR3 protein. The sample contains roughly 160,000 distinct CDR3 sequences, under 40% of which appear only once. V lost 6 bases and J lost 1; bases outside the gene matches: 5. Germline V gene data show CDR1 as DFQATT and CDR2 as SNEGSKA (reference sequence). The CDR3 runs to 14 residues.

The receptor comes from a woman aged 40 to 55 with Graves' ophthalmopathy. The rearrangement joins TRBV20-1 to TRBJ1-2, with 10 nucleotides matching TRBD1. The sequenced material came from peripheral blood. CDR3 residues: CSALRTGGNYGYTF. CDR3 DNA sequence: TGCAGTGCCCTCCGGACAGGGGGTAACTATGGCTACACCTTC.